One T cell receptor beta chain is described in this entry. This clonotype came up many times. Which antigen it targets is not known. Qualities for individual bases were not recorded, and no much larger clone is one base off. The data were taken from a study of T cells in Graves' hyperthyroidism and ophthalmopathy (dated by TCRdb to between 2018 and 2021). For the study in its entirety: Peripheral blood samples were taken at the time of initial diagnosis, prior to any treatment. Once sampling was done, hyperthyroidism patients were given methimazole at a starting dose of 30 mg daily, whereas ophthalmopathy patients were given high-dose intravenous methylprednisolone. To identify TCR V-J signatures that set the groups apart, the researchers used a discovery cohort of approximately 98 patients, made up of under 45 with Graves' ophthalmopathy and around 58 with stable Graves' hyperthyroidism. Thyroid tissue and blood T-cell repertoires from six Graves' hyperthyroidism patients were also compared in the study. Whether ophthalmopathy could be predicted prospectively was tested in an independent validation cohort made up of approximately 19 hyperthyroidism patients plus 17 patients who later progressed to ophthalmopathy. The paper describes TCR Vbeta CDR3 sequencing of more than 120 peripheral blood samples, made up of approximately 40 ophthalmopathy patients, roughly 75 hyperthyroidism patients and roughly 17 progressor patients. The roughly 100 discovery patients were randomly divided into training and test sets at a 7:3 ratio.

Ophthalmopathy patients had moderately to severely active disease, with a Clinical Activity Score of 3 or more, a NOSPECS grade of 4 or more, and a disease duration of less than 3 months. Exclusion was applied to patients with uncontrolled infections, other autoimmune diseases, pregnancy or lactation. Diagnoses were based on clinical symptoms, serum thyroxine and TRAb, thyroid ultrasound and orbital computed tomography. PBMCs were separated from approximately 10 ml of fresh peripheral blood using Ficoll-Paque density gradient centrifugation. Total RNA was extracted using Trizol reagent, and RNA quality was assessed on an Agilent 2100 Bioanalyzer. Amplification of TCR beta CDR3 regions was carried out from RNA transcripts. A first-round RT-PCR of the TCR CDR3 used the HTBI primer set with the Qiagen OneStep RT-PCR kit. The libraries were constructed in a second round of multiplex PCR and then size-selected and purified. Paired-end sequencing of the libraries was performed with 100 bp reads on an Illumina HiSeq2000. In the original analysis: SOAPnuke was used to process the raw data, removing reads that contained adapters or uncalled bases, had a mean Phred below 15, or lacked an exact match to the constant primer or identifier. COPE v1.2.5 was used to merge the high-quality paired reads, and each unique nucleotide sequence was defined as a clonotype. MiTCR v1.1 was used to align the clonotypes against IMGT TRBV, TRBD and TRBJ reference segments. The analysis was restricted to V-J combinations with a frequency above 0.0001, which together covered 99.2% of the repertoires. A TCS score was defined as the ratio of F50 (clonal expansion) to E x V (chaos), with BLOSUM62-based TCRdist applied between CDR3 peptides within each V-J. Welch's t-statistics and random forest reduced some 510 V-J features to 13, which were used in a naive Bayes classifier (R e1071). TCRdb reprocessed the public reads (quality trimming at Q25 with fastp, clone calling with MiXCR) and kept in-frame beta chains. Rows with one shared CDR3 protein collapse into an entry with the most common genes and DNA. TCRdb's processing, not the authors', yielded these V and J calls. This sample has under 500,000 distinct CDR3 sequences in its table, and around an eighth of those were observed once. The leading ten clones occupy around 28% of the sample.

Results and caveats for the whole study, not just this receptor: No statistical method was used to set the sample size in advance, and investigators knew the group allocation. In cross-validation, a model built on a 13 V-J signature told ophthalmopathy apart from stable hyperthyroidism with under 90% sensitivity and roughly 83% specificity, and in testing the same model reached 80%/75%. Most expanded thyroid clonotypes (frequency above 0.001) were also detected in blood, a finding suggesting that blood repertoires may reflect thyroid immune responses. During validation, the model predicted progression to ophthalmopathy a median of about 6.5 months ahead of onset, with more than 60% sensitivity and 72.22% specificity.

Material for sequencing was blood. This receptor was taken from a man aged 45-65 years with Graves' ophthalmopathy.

The CDR3 region has the sequence CASRVDRDEKLFF. The bases are TGTGCCAGCAGGGTGGACAGGGACGAGAAACTGTTTTTT. Rearrangement joined TRBV2 to TRBJ1-4, and 8 junction bases match TRBD1. Inclusive of the bounding cysteine and phenylalanine, the CDR3 is 13 residues long. The CDR3 DNA has 39 bases and is translated from base 1. The germline V gene yields SNHLY for CDR1 and FYNNEI for CDR2. At the junction V is shortened by 6 bases and J by 11 bases; bases outside the gene matches: 8.